One and the same sample provided the 31 T cell receptor beta chains below, sequenced in a study of T cells in tuberculosis. TCRdb keeps only in-frame clones here, not all; method: immunoSEQ multiplex PCR. The table has about 33,000 clones, just under 95% seen once. Input material: PBMCs. Receptor source: a donor aged 10-29 years with latent tuberculosis or without tuberculosis infection. Some clones in this sample may be carry-over from other donors' samples.

The V gene is TRBV18, the J gene TRBJ2-3, with 7 bases that match TRBD1. V lost 6 bases and J lost 4; bases outside the gene matches: 10. Germline V gene lookup returns CDR1 KGHSH and CDR2 LQKENI. The CDR3 totals 15 residues. Written as DNA, the CDR3 is TGTGCCAGCTCCGATGGGGGCAGGGGGTCAGATACGCAGTATTTT. This encodes CASSDGGRGSDTQYF.

The J gene is TRBJ2-7, the V gene TRBV2, with D possibly TRBD1 on 6 matching bases. Looked up from germline, CDR1 is SNHLY and CDR2 is FYNNEI. CDR3 size: 13 residues. Deletions cut 4 bases from V and 2 bases from J, with 9 bases between. This chain's CDR3 is CASSVSGAYEQYF. The CDR3 bases are TGTGCCAGCAGTGTTTCAGGGGCCTACGAGCAGTACTTC.

This clone turned up a few times. This chain connects TRBV7-8 to TRBJ1-5; D ambiguous. Looked up from germline, CDR1 is SGHVS and CDR2 is FQNEAQ. The length of the CDR3 is 13 residues. The V end lost 3 bases, the J end lost 0 bases, and 3 bases lay between the germline ends. The chain's CDR3 is CASSFSSNQPQHF. In DNA, the CDR3 is TGTGCCAGCAGCTTTAGTAGCAATCAGCCCCAGCATTTT.

This chain uses TRBV15 with TRBJ1-5; a weak D match, TRBD1 (5 bases). Germline CDR1 LNHNV, CDR2 YYDKDF (reference sequence). This CDR3 comprises 13 residues. V lost 2 bases to trimming and J lost 4 bases, with 6 bases between them. The CDR3 spells CATSRQGNQPQHF. The CDR3 DNA is TGTGCCACCAGCAGACAGGGTAATCAGCCCCAGCATTTT. Full variable domain (missing parts from reference TRBV15 and TRBJ1-5): DAMVIQNPRYQVTQFGKPVTLSCSQTLNHNVMYWYQQKSSQAPKLLFHYYDKDFNNEADTPDNFQSRRPNTSFCFLDIRSPGLGDTAMYLCATSRQGNQPQHFGDGTRLSIL.

V and J are TRBV19 and TRBJ1-1; D ambiguous. Per the germline V gene, CDR1 is LNHDA and CDR2 is SQIVND (reference sequence). The CDR3 covers 13 residues. The ends were cut back, 3 bases at V and 6 bases at J, with 11 bases in the middle. The DNA of the CDR3 is TGTGCCAGTAGTATCCTAGTCGGATCTGAAGCTTTCTTT. This sequence encodes CASSILVGSEAFF.

The rearrangement uses TRBV9 and TRBJ1-2; possible D gene TRBD1, 6 bases. The CDR3 is 16 residues long. Trimming took off 2 bases at V and 8 bases at J, with 22 bases between the two ends. Germline CDR1 reads SGDLS; CDR2 reads YYNGEE. DNA for the CDR3: TGTGCCAGCAGCGTCACCACGGGACAAGGAGGATGGGGCTACACCTTC. Its translation: CASSVTTGQGGWGYTF. Supplemented by reference TRBV9 and TRBJ1-2, the full variable domain reads DSGVTQTPKHLITATGQRVTLRCSPRSGDLSVYWYQQSLDQGLQFLIQYYNGEERAKGNILERFSAQQFPDLHSELNLSSLELGDSALYFCASSVTTGQGGWGYTFGSGTRLTVV.

The chain has TRBV6-5 and TRBJ2-3; D is perhaps TRBD2 (5 bases). Deletions cut 2 bases from V and 8 bases from J, with 17 bases between. This CDR3 comprises 15 residues. Germline V gene lookup returns CDR1 MNHEY and CDR2 SVGAGI. The CDR3 region is CASSYTPLDSATQYF. The CDR3 nucleotides read TGTGCCAGCAGTTACACCCCACTAGATAGCGCTACGCAGTATTTT.

This clone was detected only once. V is TRBV28 and J is TRBJ1-1; the D is unclear. The CDR3 contains 11 residues. CDR1 MDHEN and CDR2 SYDVKM come from the germline V gene. V was cut by 5 bases and J by 13 bases, with 14 bases left in between. This CDR3 is CASSRAAEGFF. The DNA of the CDR3 is TGTGCCAGCAGTAGGGCAGCCGAGGGTTTCTTT.

The CDR3 DNA is TGTGCCACCAGCAGAGGACAGGCTCAAAATGAAAAACTGTTTTTT. Translated: CATSRGQAQNEKLFF. This chain uses TRBV15 with TRBJ1-4; D is possibly TRBD1 (6 bases). V gave up 1 base and J gave up 5 bases, with 11 bases separating them. Germline CDR1 reads LNHNV; CDR2 reads YYDKDF (reference sequence). There are 15 residues in the CDR3.

The J gene is TRBJ1-2, the V gene TRBV9; D is ambiguous. Trimming left V 0 bases short and J 7 bases short, with 7 bases between. The CDR3 is 12 amino acids. CDR1 and CDR2 from the germline V gene are SGDLS and YYNGEE. CDR3 bases: TGTGCCAGCAGCGTAGGTGAGGGTGGCTACACCTTC. It specifies CASSVGEGGYTF.

This clone has just one count. The V gene is TRBV7-9, the J gene TRBJ2-1; unclear D gene. Deletions cut 1 base from V and 5 bases from J, with 12 bases between. CDR1 and CDR2 from the germline V gene are SEHNR and FQNEAQ (reference sequence). The CDR3 length is 15 residues. CDR3 region: CASSLETIRDNEQFF. Here the CDR3 DNA reads TGTGCCAGCAGCTTAGAGACAATCAGAGACAATGAGCAGTTCTTC.

The chain is built from TRBV6-1 and TRBJ2-7, with TRBD2 identical over 8 bases. The CDR3 has 13 residues. Per germline, CDR1 MNHNS and CDR2 SASEGT. The V and J ends lost 7 bases and 5 bases, in that order; junction bases with no gene match: 7. DNA of the CDR3: TGTGCCAGCACAGGACTAGCTATCAACGAGCAGTACTTC. This encodes CASTGLAINEQYF.

The chain is built from TRBV29-1 and TRBJ1-2, with D maybe TRBD1 (6 bases). Germline assignment: CDR1 SQVTM and CDR2 ANQGSEA. Trimming took 6 bases from V and 8 from J, leaving 22 bases between them. The CDR3 sequence is 14 residues long. The CDR3 region is CSVWGQGGESGYTF. The CDR3 DNA reads TGCAGCGTGTGGGGGCAGGGAGGGGAGAGCGGCTACACCTTC.

The chain has TRBV18 and TRBJ1-5, with 7 bases lining up with TRBD1. The trim removed 3 bases at V and 0 bases at J, leaving 2 bases unmatched. This CDR3 spans 15 amino acids. Germline values: CDR1 KGHSH, CDR2 LQKENI. Here the CDR3 reads CASSPDRTSNQPQHF. The CDR3 DNA reads TGTGCCAGCTCACCGGACAGGACTAGCAATCAGCCCCAGCATTTT.

This chain uses TRBV6-5 with TRBJ2-7; 7 nucleotides line up with TRBD2. Germline V gives CDR1 MNHEY, CDR2 SVGAGI. This CDR3 is 15 amino acids long. Germline trimming cut 0 bases from V and 0 bases from J; bases unmatched to any gene: 2. The CDR3 region is CASSYSRGGSYEQYF. CDR3 nucleotide sequence: TGTGCCAGCAGTTACTCGCGCGGGGGCTCCTACGAGCAGTACTTC.

The J gene is TRBJ2-1, the V gene TRBV15, with D perhaps TRBD2 (5 bases). V lost 8 bases, J lost 7 bases, and 24 bases lay in between. The germline gives CDR1 LNHNV, CDR2 YYDKDF (reference sequence). This CDR3 comprises 16 residues. CDR3 nucleotide sequence: TGTGCCACCGAGCCGGTGGTGACCCCGAGGGTTAATGAGCAGTTCTTC. This translates into CATEPVVTPRVNEQFF.

V usage is TRBV18 and J usage is TRBJ1-1; 7 bases map to TRBD1. Germline assignment: CDR1 KGHSH and CDR2 LQKENI. The ends lost 1 base at V and 6 bases at J; junction bases unmatched: 8. There are 15 residues in the CDR3. The CDR3: CASSPLGQISPEAFF. CDR3 DNA: TGTGCCAGCTCACCACTGGGACAGATTTCTCCTGAAGCTTTCTTT.

This chain uses TRBV30 with TRBJ1-4; D is undetermined. Trimming removed 3 bases from V and 8 bases from J, with 10 bases in between. Germline-derived CDR1 and CDR2 are GTSNPN and SVGIG (reference sequence). The CDR3 spans 12 residues. As DNA, the CDR3 is TGTGCCTGGAGCGAGGATGGCGAAAAACTGTTTTTT. Amino acid sequence: CAWSEDGEKLFF.

The gene calls are TRBV10-2 and TRBJ2-7; TRBD1 might be the D (5 bases). Germline CDR1 is WSHSY and CDR2 is SAAADI. CDR3 length: 13 amino acids. Trimming took 6 bases from V and 4 from J, leaving 13 bases between them. The DNA for the CDR3 is TGCGCCAGCAGCCCTATGGGGCCTTACGAGCAGTACTTC. Translation: CASSPMGPYEQYF.

The chain uses TRBV2 and TRBJ1-6; D unresolved. V shed 5 bases and J shed 10 bases, with 15 bases lying between them. Germline V CDR1 and CDR2: SNHLY, FYNNEI. The CDR3 totals 14 residues. The CDR3, as DNA: TGTGCCAGCAGTTTAGACGGGCGGGAATCACCCCTCCACTTT. The encoded protein is CASSLDGRESPLHF. The full variable domain, with the rest looked up from reference TRBV2 and TRBJ1-6, is EPEVTQTPSHQVTQMGQEVILRCVPISNHLYFYWYRQILGQKVEFLVSFYNNEISEKSEIFDDQFSVERPDGSNFTLKIRSTKLEDSAMYFCASSLDGRESPLHFGNGTRLTVT.

The rearrangement links TRBV7-6 to TRBJ2-3; TRBD2 agrees at 10 bases. The CDR3 length is 16 residues. Trimming at V came to 3 bases and at J to 5 bases, leaving 8 bases not matched to a gene. CDR1 is SGHVS and CDR2 is FNYEAQ in the germline V gene. CDR3 in amino acids: CASSFGSGGPGDTQYF. In DNA form, the CDR3 reads TGTGCCAGCAGCTTTGGTAGCGGGGGGCCGGGAGATACGCAGTATTTT. The full variable domain, in which reference TRBV7-6 and TRBJ2-3 provide the parts outside the CDR3, is GAGVSQSPRYKVTKRGQDVALRCDPISGHVSLYWYRQALGQGPEFLTYFNYEAQQDKSGLPNDRFSAERPEGSISTLTIQRTEQRDSAMYRCASSFGSGGPGDTQYFGPGTRLTVL.

V is TRBV10-2 and J is TRBJ1-1; D not certain. V was trimmed by 5 bases and J by 4 bases, leaving 14 bases between them. Germline assignment: CDR1 WSHSY and CDR2 SAAADI. The CDR3 contains 14 residues. CDR3 protein: CASSYAGHGTEAFF. DNA for the CDR3: TGCGCCAGCAGTTACGCTGGGCACGGCACTGAAGCTTTCTTT.

V is TRBV9 and J is TRBJ2-7, with 10 bases lining up with TRBD1. V shed 3 bases, J shed 2 bases, and the junction held 5 bases outside the gene matches. CDR3 length equals 15 residues. The V gene's germline CDR1 is SGDLS and CDR2 YYNGEE. The CDR3 loop reads CASSAAGTGAYEQYF. The CDR3 coding sequence is TGTGCCAGCAGCGCCGCCGGGACAGGGGCCTACGAGCAGTACTTC.

The V gene is TRBV25-1, the J gene TRBJ2-7; D remains ambiguous. The CDR3 spans 15 residues. V shed 2 bases and J shed 7 bases, with 18 bases lying between them. The V gene's germline CDR1 is MGHDK and CDR2 SYGVNS. The CDR3 sequence is CASSEERGPPGEQYF. The CDR3 DNA reads as TGTGCCAGCAGTGAAGAAAGAGGTCCACCCGGGGAGCAGTACTTC.

J is TRBJ1-2 and V is TRBV19; a weak D match, TRBD1 (5 bases). The V and J ends lost 5 bases and 13 bases respectively, with 17 bases between them. CDR3 length: 12 amino acids. Germline CDR1 and CDR2: LNHDA and SQIVND (reference sequence). This CDR3 is CASSPEAGVSTF. The CDR3 DNA is TGTGCCAGTAGTCCCGAAGCGGGGGTTAGCACCTTC.

The rearrangement joins TRBV2 to TRBJ2-1; TRBD2 aligns across 9 bases. Germline V gene data show CDR1 as SNHLY and CDR2 as FYNNEI. This CDR3 comprises 13 residues. Trimming at V came to 6 bases and at J to 9 bases, leaving 6 bases not matched to a gene. The CDR3 reads CASSGGGAFEQFF. In DNA, the CDR3 is TGTGCCAGCAGCGGCGGGGGGGCGTTTGAGCAGTTCTTC.

The V and J genes are TRBV5-1 and TRBJ2-1; 9 bases are a match to TRBD1. Germline trimming cut 0 bases from V and 9 bases from J; bases unmatched to any gene: 10. CDR3 length: 16 residues. Germline V CDR1 and CDR2: SGHRS, YFSETQ. Written as DNA, the CDR3 is TGCGCCAGCAGCTTGGCGGGGGACAGGGTAGTTAGTGAGCAGTTCTTC. Encoded protein: CASSLAGDRVVSEQFF.

The V and J genes are TRBV12-5 and TRBJ1-3, with a weak D call TRBD1 (5 bases). CDR3 length equals 17 residues. The V gene's germline CDR1 is LGHNT and CDR2 FRNRAP. V dropped 5 bases and J dropped 0 bases, with 17 bases sitting between them. The CDR3 nucleotides are TGTGCTAGTGGTCGGGGGGAGAGGTTAACCTCTGGAAACACCATATATTTT. Translation: CASGRGERLTSGNTIYF.

The chain is built from TRBV7-9 and TRBJ1-5; tentative D call: TRBD1 (5 bases). V lost 1 base and J lost 3, with 16 bases in between. Germline V gene lookup returns CDR1 SEHNR and CDR2 FQNEAQ (reference sequence). The CDR3 spans 17 residues. The CDR3 loop reads CASSLGGEGISNQPQHF. For the CDR3, the DNA is TGTGCCAGCAGCTTAGGAGGGGAGGGGATTTCCAATCAGCCCCAGCATTTT.

The chain couples TRBV19 to TRBJ1-2; D ambiguous. The V gene lost 4 bases and the J gene lost 5 bases, with 17 bases spanning the gap. The germline V gene encodes CDR1 LNHDA and CDR2 SQIVND (reference sequence). The CDR3 has 15 amino acids. The DNA for the CDR3 is TGTGCCAGTAGTACACCAGGAGAGGGAGGTTATGGCTACACCTTC. It codes for CASSTPGEGGYGYTF.

V gene TRBV28 combines with J gene TRBJ1-5, with D tentatively TRBD1 (5 bases). The ends were cut back, 4 bases at V and 6 bases at J, with 16 bases in the middle. The CDR3 runs to 15 residues. Germline V CDR1 and CDR2: MDHEN, SYDVKM. The CDR3: CASSWGSGDVQPQHF. The CDR3 DNA reads as TGTGCCAGCAGTTGGGGCTCGGGCGATGTTCAGCCCCAGCATTTT.